The clone carrying this T cell receptor (beta chain) has just one count. Its antigen is unidentified. Treatment of the sample: around 19 received Ad26.COV2.S at low or high dose, single or two shots; several received placebo; per-sample allocation not given. Day 63 after the first injection of vaccine or placebo was the sampling time. Immunization relied on an Ad26 vector, which expressed Wuhan-strain SARS-CoV-2 spike. The repertoire was sequenced with immunoSEQ multiplex PCR; TCRdb's copy has only in-frame clones and lacks some. Of about 480,000 clones listed, 87% are singletons. Germline-derived CDR1 and CDR2 are SGHTA and FQGNSA. V lost 0 bases to trimming and J lost 10 bases, with 12 bases between them. The CDR3 has 13 amino acids. These data originate in a study of Ad26.COV2.S vaccination and SARS-CoV-2 variants. Study-level results: Vaccine recipients and placebo recipients showed similar non-spike TCR breadth.

The receptor was derived from a person aged 18-65 years who received the Ad26.COV2.S COVID-19 vaccine or a placebo. The material was peripheral blood, obtained in a trial of Ad26.COV2.S vaccine versus placebo. The gene calls are TRBV7-2 and TRBJ1-1; the D is unclear. For the CDR3, the DNA is TGTGCCAGCAGCTTAGCCTACGGGAGGGTAGCTTTCTTT. Protein sequence: CASSLAYGRVAFF.